These T cell receptor beta chains were read from a single sample in a study of a mutant IDH1 vaccine in newly diagnosed glioma. These receptors are not linked to any known antigen. Sequenced by immunoSEQ multiplex PCR; TCRdb stores in-frame clones only, minus some. Seen here are about 33,000 clones, around three quarters observed once, and the top ten hold 3% to 4%. The starting material was PBMCs, obtained from a glioma patient whose treatment included an IDH1 peptide vaccine. The receptor set was obtained from a man aged 35-49 years with glioma. Some clones in this sample may be carry-over from other donors' samples. The CDR3 runs from the conserved cysteine through the conserved F or W. Fields, in order: D gene, CDR3 length, clone size, V gene, J gene, CDR3 DNA, CDR3 protein. A D gene is named only where the DNA matches it firmly. A clone size is listed for some rows: how often the clone was seen (once, few, many), or a class if it is expanded.

D gene: -; CDR3 length: 12; clone size: -; V gene: TRBV9; J gene: TRBJ2-3; CDR3 DNA: TGTGCCAGCAGCGTCGGCACAGATACGCAGTATTTT; CDR3 protein: CASSVGTDTQYF
D gene: -; CDR3 length: 16; clone size: -; V gene: TRBV4-1; J gene: TRBJ1-2; CDR3 DNA: TGCGCCAGCAGCCAAGGGGTGGGGGGTTATAACTATGGCTACACCTTC; CDR3 protein: CASSQGVGGYNYGYTF
D gene: TRBD1; CDR3 length: 15; clone size: -; V gene: TRBV5-4; J gene: TRBJ2-3; CDR3 DNA: TGTGCCAGCAGCCGGACAGGGGTGAGCACAGATACGCAGTATTTT; CDR3 protein: CASSRTGVSTDTQYF
D gene: -; CDR3 length: 14; clone size: -; V gene: TRBV2; J gene: TRBJ1-5; CDR3 DNA: TGTGCCACCCAAGGGACCGGCAAGGACCAGCCCCAGCATTTT; CDR3 protein: CATQGTGKDQPQHF
D gene: -; CDR3 length: 15; clone size: -; V gene: TRBV27; J gene: TRBJ1-5; CDR3 DNA: TGTGCCAGCGCCTCCTCTAAGGGGATGAGTCAGCCCCAGCATTTT; CDR3 protein: CASASSKGMSQPQHF
D gene: -; CDR3 length: 16; clone size: few; V gene: TRBV6-5; J gene: TRBJ2-1; CDR3 DNA: TGTGCCAGCAGTTACTCACAACTAAGCTCCTACAATGAGCAGTTCTTC; CDR3 protein: CASSYSQLSSYNEQFF
D gene: -; CDR3 length: 14; clone size: -; V gene: TRBV9; J gene: TRBJ1-1; CDR3 DNA: TGTGCCAGCAGCGTACAGGATGGTAACACTGAAGCTTTCTTT; CDR3 protein: CASSVQDGNTEAFF
D gene: -; CDR3 length: 13; clone size: -; V gene: TRBV7-7; J gene: TRBJ2-7; CDR3 DNA: TGTGCCAGCGCGCCAGGGAGCTCCTACGAGCAGTACTTC; CDR3 protein: CASAPGSSYEQYF
D gene: -; CDR3 length: 17; clone size: -; V gene: TRBV6-8; J gene: TRBJ2-1; CDR3 DNA: TGTGCCAGCGGGTCGAACTCGGGACTCAGCTCCTACAATGAGCAGTTCTTC; CDR3 protein: CASGSNSGLSSYNEQFF
D gene: TRBD1; CDR3 length: 14; clone size: -; V gene: TRBV5-1; J gene: TRBJ2-7; CDR3 DNA: TGCGCCAGCGGAAGGGACAGGGGTCGCTACGAGCAGTACTTC; CDR3 protein: CASGRDRGRYEQYF
D gene: -; CDR3 length: 14; clone size: -; V gene: TRBV7-3; J gene: TRBJ1-1; CDR3 DNA: TGTGCCAGCAGCCCCGAAGGGAGGACCACTGAAGCTTTCTTT; CDR3 protein: CASSPEGRTTEAFF
D gene: -; CDR3 length: 13; clone size: -; V gene: TRBV19; J gene: TRBJ1-3; CDR3 DNA: TGTGCCAGTAGTGAGATCTCTGGAAACACCATATATTTT; CDR3 protein: CASSEISGNTIYF
D gene: TRBD1; CDR3 length: 18; clone size: -; V gene: TRBV27; J gene: TRBJ2-3; CDR3 DNA: TGTGCCAGCAGTTCTGGGACAGGGTCATACGTTAGCACAGATACGCAGTATTTT; CDR3 protein: CASSSGTGSYVSTDTQYF
D gene: -; CDR3 length: 16; clone size: -; V gene: TRBV4-3; J gene: TRBJ1-6; CDR3 DNA: TGCGCCAGCAGCCAAGATAGGGCTGCAGGGAATTCACCCCTCCACTTT; CDR3 protein: CASSQDRAAGNSPLHF
D gene: -; CDR3 length: 14; clone size: -; V gene: TRBV27; J gene: TRBJ2-7; CDR3 DNA: TGTGCCAGCAATCCTGGGGGATTCCCCTACGAGCAGTACTTC; CDR3 protein: CASNPGGFPYEQYF
D gene: -; CDR3 length: 14; clone size: -; V gene: TRBV2; J gene: TRBJ2-7; CDR3 DNA: TGTGCCAGCAGTGAGCGGAGGGGGTCCAACGAGCAGTACTTC; CDR3 protein: CASSERRGSNEQYF
D gene: TRBD2; CDR3 length: 18; clone size: -; V gene: TRBV10-3; J gene: TRBJ2-7; CDR3 DNA: TGTGCCATCTCCCGGAGTGGGGGGGGTGACTTACTCCCCTACGAGCAGTACTTC; CDR3 protein: CAISRSGGGDLLPYEQYF
D gene: -; CDR3 length: 13; clone size: -; V gene: TRBV7-9; J gene: TRBJ2-5; CDR3 DNA: TGTGCCAGCAGTCAAGCTGTGGCTGAGACCCAGTACTTC; CDR3 protein: CASSQAVAETQYF
D gene: TRBD2; CDR3 length: 13; clone size: -; V gene: TRBV6-5; J gene: TRBJ2-7; CDR3 DNA: TGTGCCAGCAGTTACTCGATGGGGGGGGAGCAGTACTTC; CDR3 protein: CASSYSMGGEQYF
D gene: -; CDR3 length: 17; clone size: once; V gene: TRBV27; J gene: TRBJ1-2; CDR3 DNA: TGTGCCAGCACCCGTCATCCACTTCCAGGGGAGTTAGGTGGCTACACCTTC; CDR3 protein: CASTRHPLPGELGGYTF
D gene: TRBD1; CDR3 length: 16; clone size: -; V gene: TRBV5-4; J gene: TRBJ2-2; CDR3 DNA: TGTGCCAGCAGCTTGGCGAGACAGGGGAACACCGGGGAGCTGTTTTTT; CDR3 protein: CASSLARQGNTGELFF
D gene: -; CDR3 length: 14; clone size: -; V gene: TRBV4-1; J gene: TRBJ1-1; CDR3 DNA: TGCGCCAGCAGCCAAGCGGGGGCGGCCACTGAAGCTTTCTTT; CDR3 protein: CASSQAGAATEAFF
D gene: -; CDR3 length: 14; clone size: few; V gene: TRBV2; J gene: TRBJ1-3; CDR3 DNA: TGTGCCAGCAGCCTACAGGGCGCTGGAAACACCATATATTTT; CDR3 protein: CASSLQGAGNTIYF
D gene: -; CDR3 length: 13; clone size: once; V gene: TRBV7-9; J gene: TRBJ1-3; CDR3 DNA: TGTGCCAGCGGTTTAGGATCTGGAAACACCATATATTTT; CDR3 protein: CASGLGSGNTIYF
D gene: TRBD1; CDR3 length: 19; clone size: -; V gene: TRBV18; J gene: TRBJ1-1; CDR3 DNA: TGTGCCAGCTCACGAGAGCCCACAGGGGGCACGAAGGGGAACACTGAAGCTTTCTTT; CDR3 protein: CASSREPTGGTKGNTEAFF
D gene: TRBD2; CDR3 length: 13; clone size: -; V gene: TRBV10-3; J gene: TRBJ2-5; CDR3 DNA: TGTGCCACCGGACTAGCGGGGGGAGAGACCCAGTACTTC; CDR3 protein: CATGLAGGETQYF
D gene: -; CDR3 length: 13; clone size: -; V gene: TRBV6-1; J gene: TRBJ2-3; CDR3 DNA: TGTGCCAGCAGCCCAGACACGGCAGATACGCAGTATTTT; CDR3 protein: CASSPDTADTQYF
D gene: TRBD1; CDR3 length: 13; clone size: -; V gene: TRBV7-2; J gene: TRBJ1-2; CDR3 DNA: TGTGCCAGCAGAGGACAGGCTAACTATGGCTACACCTTC; CDR3 protein: CASRGQANYGYTF
D gene: -; CDR3 length: 13; clone size: -; V gene: TRBV7-2; J gene: TRBJ1-2; CDR3 DNA: TGTGCCAGCAGTTACCCCGACGGTTATGGCTACACCTTC; CDR3 protein: CASSYPDGYGYTF
D gene: TRBD1; CDR3 length: 15; clone size: -; V gene: TRBV15; J gene: TRBJ2-7; CDR3 DNA: TGTGCCACCAGCAGAGATCGGGACAGGGCGTACGAGCAGTACTTC; CDR3 protein: CATSRDRDRAYEQYF
D gene: TRBD1; CDR3 length: 13; clone size: -; V gene: TRBV6-6; J gene: TRBJ1-1; CDR3 DNA: TGTGCCAGCAGCGACAGGGAGAACACTGAAGCTTTCTTT; CDR3 protein: CASSDRENTEAFF
D gene: -; CDR3 length: 12; clone size: -; V gene: TRBV9; J gene: TRBJ1-2; CDR3 DNA: TGTGCCAGCAGCGTAGGGGATTATGGCTACACCTTC; CDR3 protein: CASSVGDYGYTF
D gene: -; CDR3 length: 15; clone size: -; V gene: TRBV12-5; J gene: TRBJ2-1; CDR3 DNA: TGTGCTAGTGGTTTGGTACGTGGGGGGCACAATGAGCAGTTCTTC; CDR3 protein: CASGLVRGGHNEQFF
D gene: TRBD1; CDR3 length: 15; clone size: -; V gene: TRBV6-1; J gene: TRBJ1-2; CDR3 DNA: TGTGCCAGCAGCGTGAGAGAACAGGGGAACTATGGCTACACCTTC; CDR3 protein: CASSVREQGNYGYTF
D gene: -; CDR3 length: 12; clone size: -; V gene: TRBV5-6; J gene: TRBJ2-7; CDR3 DNA: TGTGCCAGCAGCCGGGGCTCGGGCGAGCAGTACTTC; CDR3 protein: CASSRGSGEQYF
D gene: TRBD1; CDR3 length: 14; clone size: -; V gene: TRBV27; J gene: TRBJ1-6; CDR3 DNA: TGTGCCAGCAGTCTCCGACAGGGGAGTTCACCCCTCCACTTT; CDR3 protein: CASSLRQGSSPLHF
D gene: -; CDR3 length: 14; clone size: -; V gene: TRBV28; J gene: TRBJ2-4; CDR3 DNA: TGTGCCAGCAGTTCTCTCCTGTCCCTCCGGATTCAGTACTTC; CDR3 protein: CASSSLLSLRIQYF
D gene: TRBD1; CDR3 length: 16; clone size: -; V gene: TRBV13; J gene: TRBJ1-2; CDR3 DNA: TGTGCCAGCAGCCAGACCGGGGGACAGGGGCGGGATGGCTACACCTTC; CDR3 protein: CASSQTGGQGRDGYTF
D gene: -; CDR3 length: 14; clone size: -; V gene: TRBV12-5; J gene: TRBJ2-5; CDR3 DNA: TGTGCTAGTGGTTCCCCGGGGCCCCAAGAGACCCAGTACTTC; CDR3 protein: CASGSPGPQETQYF
D gene: -; CDR3 length: 15; clone size: -; V gene: TRBV19; J gene: TRBJ1-5; CDR3 DNA: TGTGCCAGTAAGGGCGGGGACGTGGGCAATCAGCCCCAGCATTTT; CDR3 protein: CASKGGDVGNQPQHF
D gene: TRBD2; CDR3 length: 17; clone size: once; V gene: TRBV6-1; J gene: TRBJ2-3; CDR3 DNA: TGTGCCAGCAGTGAGGGTTTAGCGGGGGGGATTCGCGATACGCAGTATTTT; CDR3 protein: CASSEGLAGGIRDTQYF
D gene: -; CDR3 length: 14; clone size: -; V gene: TRBV7-2; J gene: TRBJ1-1; CDR3 DNA: TGTGCCAGCAGCTTAGGCCCATCGAACACTGAAGCTTTCTTT; CDR3 protein: CASSLGPSNTEAFF
D gene: -; CDR3 length: 16; clone size: -; V gene: TRBV4-1; J gene: TRBJ2-4; CDR3 DNA: TGCGCCAGCAGCCAAGTTCAACTCTCGTTAGGGAGTTTTCAGTACTTC; CDR3 protein: CASSQVQLSLGSFQYF
D gene: -; CDR3 length: 13; clone size: few; V gene: TRBV7-9; J gene: TRBJ1-6; CDR3 DNA: TGTGCCAGCAGCTCTTTCGCTAATTCACCCCTCCACTTT; CDR3 protein: CASSSFANSPLHF
D gene: TRBD1; CDR3 length: 17; clone size: -; V gene: TRBV5-5; J gene: TRBJ2-7; CDR3 DNA: TGTGCCAGCACCTATCGCCCGGGACAGGACTTCTCCTACGAGCAGTACTTC; CDR3 protein: CASTYRPGQDFSYEQYF